Presented here are 3 T cell receptor beta chains from one specimen sequenced in a study of control samples from healthy donors and cancer patients. Clones were read by immunoSEQ multiplex PCR, and TCRdb kept only the in-frame ones, dropping some. In the table there are approximately 220,000 clones, around 94% of which are singletons. Specimen: blood. The receptors here all came from a man between 50 and 59 years old in good health.

The rearrangement uses TRBV6-5 and TRBJ1-3, with 11 bases lining up with TRBD1. Germline V gene data show CDR1 as MNHEY and CDR2 as SVGAGI. The CDR3 is made up of 16 amino acids. Unmatched junction bases numbered 2, after V lost 0 bases and J lost 4 bases. The CDR3: CASSYSGTGGGNTIYF. CDR3 DNA: TGTGCCAGCAGTTACTCTGGGACAGGGGGGGGAAACACCATATATTTT.

The chain joins TRBV30 to TRBJ2-7; 9 nucleotides align to TRBD1. Trimming took 3 bases from V and 5 from J; bases not matched to a gene: 11. The CDR3 has 15 residues. From germline, CDR1 is GTSNPN and CDR2 SVGIG (reference sequence). CDR3 residues: CAWRGVDRGSDEQYF. CDR3 bases: TGTGCCTGGAGGGGGGTGGACAGGGGAAGCGACGAGCAGTACTTC.

This chain connects TRBV6-6 to TRBJ1-5; D possibly corresponds to TRBD1 (5 bases). Trimming stripped 2 bases from V and 3 bases from J, with 14 bases between. This CDR3 spans 16 amino acids. Per germline, CDR1 MNHNY and CDR2 SVGAGI (reference sequence). CDR3 loop: CASSYGLGGVNQPQHF. In DNA, the CDR3 is TGTGCCAGCAGTTACGGCCTTGGGGGAGTCAATCAGCCCCAGCATTTT.